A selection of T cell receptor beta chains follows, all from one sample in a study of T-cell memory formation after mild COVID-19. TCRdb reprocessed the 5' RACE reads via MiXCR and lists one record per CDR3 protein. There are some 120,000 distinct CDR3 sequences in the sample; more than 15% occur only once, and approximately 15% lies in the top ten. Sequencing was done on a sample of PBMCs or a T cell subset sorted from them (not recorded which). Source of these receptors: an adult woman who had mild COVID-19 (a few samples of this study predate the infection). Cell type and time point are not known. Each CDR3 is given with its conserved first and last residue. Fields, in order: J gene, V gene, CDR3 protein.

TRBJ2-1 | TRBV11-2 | CASSLDRGASYNEQFF
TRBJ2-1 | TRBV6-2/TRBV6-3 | CASRGVSSYNEQFF
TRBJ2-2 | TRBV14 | CASSQWTGELFF
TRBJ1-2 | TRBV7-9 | CASSVLTGNYGYTF
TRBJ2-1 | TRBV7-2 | CASSSLAGVFNEQFF
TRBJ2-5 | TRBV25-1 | CASSTPGQETQYF
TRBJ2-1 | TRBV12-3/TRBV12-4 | CASSFGFWRLGLAVYNEQFF
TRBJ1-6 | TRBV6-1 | CASTTGQGSSYNSPLHF
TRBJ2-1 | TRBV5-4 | CASSMTSGHNEQFF
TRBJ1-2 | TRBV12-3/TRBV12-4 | CASSPRQGARDYGYTF
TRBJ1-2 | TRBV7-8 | CASSLAALYGYTF
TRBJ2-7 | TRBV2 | CASIRDRDYEQYF
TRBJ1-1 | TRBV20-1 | CSAPWGREMNTEAFF
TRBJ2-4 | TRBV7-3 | CASSASGTSGGLAKNIQYF
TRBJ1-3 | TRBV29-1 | CSVVGLLGNTIYF
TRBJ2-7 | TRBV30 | CAFARGPYEQYF